The clone carrying this TCR beta chain was counted many times. This CDR3 contains 13 residues. Per germline, CDR1 SQVTM and CDR2 ANQGSEA. The J segment lost 2 bases and the V segment lost 4 bases, leaving 3 bases of the junction unmatched. This sample is part of a study of patients and donors after allogeneic stem cell transplantation. MiXCR, run by TCRdb on the RT-PCR reads, gives a single entry per CDR3 protein. The table lists 920,000 or so distinct CDR3 sequences, about a sixth of them singletons. The sequence was collected from a human donor who was either an allogeneic HSCT recipient or a stem cell or donor lymphocyte infusion donor (not recorded which). It is not recorded whose cells these are; they may come from a transplant donor. Source material: blood, either unsorted or a sorted T cell fraction (not recorded which). The gene calls are TRBV29-1 and TRBJ2-3, with TRBD1 matching over 7 bases. The CDR3 spells CSVGGTVTDTQYF. The CDR3 bases are TGCAGCGTTGGGGGGACAGTCACAGATACGCAGTATTTT.